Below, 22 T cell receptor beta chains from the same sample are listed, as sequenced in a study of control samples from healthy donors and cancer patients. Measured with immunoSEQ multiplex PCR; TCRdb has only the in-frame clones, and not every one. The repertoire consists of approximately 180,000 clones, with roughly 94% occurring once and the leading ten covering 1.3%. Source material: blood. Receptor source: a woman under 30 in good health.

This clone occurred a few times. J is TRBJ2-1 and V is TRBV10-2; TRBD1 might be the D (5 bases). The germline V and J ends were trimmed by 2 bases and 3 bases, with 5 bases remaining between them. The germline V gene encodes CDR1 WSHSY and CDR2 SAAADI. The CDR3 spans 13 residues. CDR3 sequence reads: CASSERGYNEQFF. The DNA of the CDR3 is TGCGCCAGCAGTGAGAGGGGCTACAATGAGCAGTTCTTC.

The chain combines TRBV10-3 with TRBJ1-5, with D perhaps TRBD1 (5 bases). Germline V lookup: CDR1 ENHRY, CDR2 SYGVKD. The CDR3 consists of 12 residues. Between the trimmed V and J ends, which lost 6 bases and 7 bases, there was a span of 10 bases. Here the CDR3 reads CAISSDRQPQHF. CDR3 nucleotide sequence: TGTGCCATCAGCTCCGACAGACAGCCCCAGCATTTT.

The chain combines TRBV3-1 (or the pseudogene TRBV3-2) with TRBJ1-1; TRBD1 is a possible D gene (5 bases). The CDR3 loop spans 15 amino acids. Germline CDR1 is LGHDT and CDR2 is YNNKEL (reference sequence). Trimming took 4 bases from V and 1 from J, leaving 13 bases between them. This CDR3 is CASSPFGTANTEAFF. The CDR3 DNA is TGTGCCAGCAGCCCTTTCGGGACCGCGAACACTGAAGCTTTCTTT.

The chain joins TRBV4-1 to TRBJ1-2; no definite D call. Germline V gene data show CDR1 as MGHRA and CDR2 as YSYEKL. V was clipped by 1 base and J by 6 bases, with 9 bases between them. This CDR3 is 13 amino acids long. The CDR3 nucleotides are TGCGCCAGCAGCCAAGCCTGGATCGATGGCTACACCTTC. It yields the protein CASSQAWIDGYTF.

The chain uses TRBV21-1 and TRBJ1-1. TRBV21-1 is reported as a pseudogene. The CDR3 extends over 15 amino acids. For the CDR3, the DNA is TGTGCCAGCAGCAGTCGAGGGGCGACGTCTACTGAAGCTTTCTTT. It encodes CASSSRGATSTEAFF.

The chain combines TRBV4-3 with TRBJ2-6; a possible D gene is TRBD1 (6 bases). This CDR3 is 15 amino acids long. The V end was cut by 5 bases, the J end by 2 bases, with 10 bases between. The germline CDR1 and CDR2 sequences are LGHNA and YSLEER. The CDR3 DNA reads TGCGCCAGCAGCTCATCAGGGGCTGGGGCCAACGTCCTGACTTTC. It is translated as CASSSSGAGANVLTF.

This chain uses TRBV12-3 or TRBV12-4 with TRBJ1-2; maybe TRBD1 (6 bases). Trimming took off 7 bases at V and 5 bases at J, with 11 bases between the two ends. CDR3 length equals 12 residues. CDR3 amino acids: CASNTGSYGYTF. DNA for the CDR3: TGTGCCAGCAATACAGGGAGTTATGGCTACACCTTC.

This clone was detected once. The CDR3 spells CASRTPGGNGGYTF. The CDR3 region has the DNA TGTGCCAGCAGGACCCCGGGGGGCAATGGTGGCTACACCTTC. The V gene is TRBV6-5, the J gene TRBJ1-2; the D gene is possibly TRBD1 (6 bases). The V and J ends lost 6 bases and 7 bases respectively, with 18 bases between them. This CDR3 has 14 amino acids. Germline assignment: CDR1 MNHEY and CDR2 SVGAGI.

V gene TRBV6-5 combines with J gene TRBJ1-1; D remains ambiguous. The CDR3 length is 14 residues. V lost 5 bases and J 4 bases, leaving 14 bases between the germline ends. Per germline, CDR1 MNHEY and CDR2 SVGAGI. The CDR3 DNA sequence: TGTGCCAGCAGTCCACCCGCGCGGAGCACTGAAGCTTTCTTT. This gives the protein CASSPPARSTEAFF.

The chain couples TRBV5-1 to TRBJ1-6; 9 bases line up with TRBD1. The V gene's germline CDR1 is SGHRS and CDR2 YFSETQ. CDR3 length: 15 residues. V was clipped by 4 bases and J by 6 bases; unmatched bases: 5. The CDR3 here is CASSPRTGANSPLHF. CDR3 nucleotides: TGCGCCAGCAGCCCACGGACAGGGGCTAATTCACCCCTCCACTTT.

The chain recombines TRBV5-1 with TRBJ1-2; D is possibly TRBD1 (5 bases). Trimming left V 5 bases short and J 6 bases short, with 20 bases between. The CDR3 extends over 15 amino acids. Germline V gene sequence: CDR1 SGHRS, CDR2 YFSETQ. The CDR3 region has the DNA TGCGCCAGCAGACAGGAGGGCAGGGCGGTCGATGGCTACACCTTC. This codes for CASRQEGRAVDGYTF.

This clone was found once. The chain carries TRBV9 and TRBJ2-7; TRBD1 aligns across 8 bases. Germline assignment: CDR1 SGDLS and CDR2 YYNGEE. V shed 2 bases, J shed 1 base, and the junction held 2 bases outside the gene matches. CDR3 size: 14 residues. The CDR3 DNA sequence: TGTGCCAGCAGCGTGGGACAGGAATCCTACGAGCAGTACTTC. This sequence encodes CASSVGQESYEQYF.

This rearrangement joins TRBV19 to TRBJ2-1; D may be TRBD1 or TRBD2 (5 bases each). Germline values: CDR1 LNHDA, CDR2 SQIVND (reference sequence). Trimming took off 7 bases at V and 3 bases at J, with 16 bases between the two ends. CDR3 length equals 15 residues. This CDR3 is CASIRDPRHYNEQFF. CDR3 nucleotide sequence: TGTGCCAGTATAAGGGACCCAAGGCACTACAATGAGCAGTTCTTC.

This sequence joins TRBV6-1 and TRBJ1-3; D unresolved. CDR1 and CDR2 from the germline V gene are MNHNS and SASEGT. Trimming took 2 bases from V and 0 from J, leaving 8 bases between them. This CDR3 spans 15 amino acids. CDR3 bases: TGTGCCAGCAGTGAATCGGGCGGCTCTGGAAACACCATATATTTT. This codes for CASSESGGSGNTIYF.

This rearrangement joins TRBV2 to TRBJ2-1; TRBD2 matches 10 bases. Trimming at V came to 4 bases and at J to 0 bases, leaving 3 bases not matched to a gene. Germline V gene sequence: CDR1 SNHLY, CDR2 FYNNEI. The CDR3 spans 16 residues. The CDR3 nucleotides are TGTGCCAGCAGTGGACTAGCGGGTGTCTCCTACAATGAGCAGTTCTTC. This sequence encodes CASSGLAGVSYNEQFF.

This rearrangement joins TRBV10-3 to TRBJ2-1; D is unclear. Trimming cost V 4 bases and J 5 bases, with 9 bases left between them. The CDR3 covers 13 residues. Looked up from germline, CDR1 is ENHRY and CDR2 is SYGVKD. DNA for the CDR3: TGTGCCATCAGTGCGGGTGGGAACAATGAGCAGTTCTTC. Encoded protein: CAISAGGNNEQFF.

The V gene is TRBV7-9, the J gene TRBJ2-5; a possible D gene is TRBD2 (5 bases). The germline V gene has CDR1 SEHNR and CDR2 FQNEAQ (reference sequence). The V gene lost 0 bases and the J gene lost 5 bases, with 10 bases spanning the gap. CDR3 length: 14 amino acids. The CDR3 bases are TGTGCCAGCAGCTTAGCGGGAGCCGGGGAGACCCAGTACTTC. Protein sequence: CASSLAGAGETQYF.

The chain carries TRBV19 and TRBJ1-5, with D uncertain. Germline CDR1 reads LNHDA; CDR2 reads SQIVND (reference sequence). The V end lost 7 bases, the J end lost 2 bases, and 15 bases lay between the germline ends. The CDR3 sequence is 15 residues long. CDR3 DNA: TGTGCCAGTACCAAACTCCCGGGAGGCAATCAGCCCCAGCATTTT. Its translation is CASTKLPGGNQPQHF.

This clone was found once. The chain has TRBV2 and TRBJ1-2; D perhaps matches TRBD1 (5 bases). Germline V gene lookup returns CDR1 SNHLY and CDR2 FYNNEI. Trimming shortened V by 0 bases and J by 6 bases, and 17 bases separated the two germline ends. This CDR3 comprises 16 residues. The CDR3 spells CASSEAGTALEDGYTF. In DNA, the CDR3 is TGTGCCAGCAGTGAAGCGGGGACCGCCCTGGAGGATGGCTACACCTTC.

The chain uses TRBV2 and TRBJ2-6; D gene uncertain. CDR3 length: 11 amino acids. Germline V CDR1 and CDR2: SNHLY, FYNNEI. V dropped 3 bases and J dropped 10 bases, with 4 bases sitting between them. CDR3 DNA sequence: TGTGCCAGCAGTGATGTGAACGTCCTGACTTTC. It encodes CASSDVNVLTF.

The CDR3 spells CASSLAGTQEQFF. In DNA form, the CDR3 reads TGTGCCAGCAGCTTAGCGGGGACCCAGGAGCAGTTCTTC. The chain is built from TRBV7-2 and TRBJ2-1, with D perhaps TRBD1 or TRBD2 (5 bases each). The CDR3 length is 13 residues. Germline V gives CDR1 SGHTA, CDR2 FQGNSA. Trimming took 0 bases from V and 10 from J, leaving 10 bases between them.

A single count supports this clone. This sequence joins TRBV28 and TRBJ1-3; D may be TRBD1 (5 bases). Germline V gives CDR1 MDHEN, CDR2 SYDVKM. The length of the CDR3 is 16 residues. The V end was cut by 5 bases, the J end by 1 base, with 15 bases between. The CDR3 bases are TGTGCCAGCAGTCCGTTGGGGGGAACTTCTGGAAACACCATATATTTT. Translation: CASSPLGGTSGNTIYF.